Presented here are 26 T cell receptor beta chains from one specimen sequenced in a study of patients and donors after allogeneic stem cell transplantation. TCRdb re-derived calls from the RT-PCR reads in MiXCR, one entry per CDR3 protein. Among approximately 200,000 distinct CDR3 sequences listed, around 41% were seen once. Sequences were obtained from blood, either unsorted or a sorted T cell fraction (not recorded which). The receptors originated from a human donor who was either an allogeneic HSCT recipient or a stem cell or donor lymphocyte infusion donor (not recorded which). It is not recorded whose cells these are; they may come from a transplant donor.

The CDR3 spells CATSDFRGTQYF. The CDR3 DNA reads as TGTGCCACCAGTGATTTTCGGGGGACCCAGTACTTC. The chain employs TRBV24-1 and TRBJ2-5; D is perhaps TRBD2 (5 bases). Germline V gene sequence: CDR1 KGHDR, CDR2 SFDVKD. This CDR3 is built from 12 residues. Deletions cut 1 base from V and 7 bases from J, with 6 bases between.

The gene calls are TRBV5-1 and TRBJ2-1; D gene unclear. Deletions cut 0 bases from V and 3 bases from J, with 10 bases between. Per the germline V gene, CDR1 is SGHRS and CDR2 is YFSETQ. This CDR3 spans 15 amino acids. The CDR3 protein is CASSLARQVYNEQFF. The CDR3 nucleotides are TGCGCCAGCAGCTTGGCCAGGCAGGTCTACAATGAGCAGTTCTTC.

A few counts support this clonotype. This chain joins TRBV11-2 and TRBJ1-6, with a weak D call TRBD1 (6 bases). Germline CDR1 and CDR2: SGHAT and FQNNGV. The ends were cut back, 7 bases at V and 6 bases at J, with 13 bases in the middle. This CDR3 spans 14 amino acids. In DNA form, the CDR3 reads TGTGCCAGCACCCAAGGACAGATTAATTCACCCCTCCACTTT. Its translation: CASTQGQINSPLHF.

The table lists this clonotype with many counts. CDR3 nucleotides: TGTGCCAGCAGTCGTCAAGGCAATCAGCCCCAGCATTTT. Translation: CASSRQGNQPQHF. The chain links TRBV12-3 or TRBV12-4 to TRBJ1-5; D is undetermined. With 5 bases removed from V and 2 bases from J, the gap between germline ends came to 7 bases. The CDR3 contains 13 residues.

The V and J genes are TRBV5-6 and TRBJ1-2, with 9 bases matching TRBD1. Unmatched junction bases numbered 5, after V lost 3 bases and J lost 5 bases. Germline V gene sequence: CDR1 SGHDT, CDR2 YYEEEE. The CDR3 sequence is 14 residues long. The CDR3 sequence: CASSSGTGMYGYTF. The CDR3 DNA reads TGTGCCAGCAGCTCCGGGACAGGGATGTATGGCTACACCTTC.

The chain joins TRBV5-1 to TRBJ2-3; TRBD2 might be the D (5 bases). There are 16 residues in the CDR3. CDR1 SGHRS and CDR2 YFSETQ come from the germline V gene. Trimming removed 0 bases at V and 0 bases at J, with 11 bases between. CDR3 DNA sequence: TGCGCCAGCAGCTTGGCCCGGGGAACTAGCACAGATACGCAGTATTTT. Amino acids: CASSLARGTSTDTQYF. Complete variable domain (other parts from reference TRBV5-1 and TRBJ2-3): KAGVTQTPRYLIKTRGQQVTLSCSPISGHRSVSWYQQTPGQGLQFLFEYFSETQRNKGNFPGRFSGRQFSNSRSEMNVSTLELGDSALYLCASSLARGTSTDTQYFGPGTRLTVL.

The V gene is TRBV7-2, the J gene TRBJ2-1; D is perhaps TRBD1 (7 bases). The CDR3 is made up of 14 amino acids. V was pared by 6 bases and J by 6 bases, with 15 bases between. CDR1 and CDR2 (germline): SGHTA, FQGNSA. Written as DNA, the CDR3 is TGTGCCAGCAGTCGACAGGGACTCGGCAATGAGCAGTTCTTC. Amino acid sequence: CASSRQGLGNEQFF.

The chain has TRBV20-1 and TRBJ1-1, with 12 bases lining up with TRBD1. This CDR3 contains 15 residues. J gave up 3 bases and V 0 bases, and 2 bases lay outside the gene matches. Germline values: CDR1 DFQATT, CDR2 SNEGSKA (reference sequence). The CDR3 loop reads CSAREGQGAHTEAFF. DNA of the CDR3: TGCAGTGCTAGAGAGGGACAGGGGGCGCACACTGAAGCTTTCTTT.

The gene calls are TRBV10-3 and TRBJ1-6; 11 nucleotides align to TRBD1. Germline lookup yields CDR1 ENHRY and CDR2 SYGVKD. J lost 9 bases, V lost 10 bases, and 8 bases had no gene match. The CDR3 sequence is 14 residues long. The CDR3 region is CATGGTGGSSPLHF. The CDR3 bases are TGTGCCACCGGAGGGACAGGGGGTAGTTCACCCCTCCACTTT.

The V gene is TRBV7-2, the J gene TRBJ2-2; D is perhaps TRBD2 (5 bases). V was trimmed by 5 bases and J by 1 base, leaving 8 bases between them. The germline gives CDR1 SGHTA, CDR2 FQGNSA. This CDR3 is 14 amino acids long. DNA of the CDR3: TGTGCCAGCAGCCGCGGACTGAACACCGGGGAGCTGTTTTTT. This codes for CASSRGLNTGELFF.

This chain uses TRBV27 with TRBJ1-5, with D hard to call. Deletions cut 5 bases from V and 0 bases from J, with 17 bases between. The CDR3 is made up of 17 amino acids. CDR1 and CDR2 (germline): MNHEY, SMNVEV (reference sequence). The CDR3 reads CASSLQGYSNSNQPQHF. The CDR3, as DNA: TGTGCCAGCAGTCTACAAGGGTATTCGAATAGCAATCAGCCCCAGCATTTT.

V usage is TRBV10-3 and J usage is TRBJ1-1; 8 bases map to TRBD1. The CDR3 totals 17 residues. After removal of 6 bases from V and 4 bases from J, the junction contained 16 bases not matched to a gene. Germline CDR1 is ENHRY and CDR2 is SYGVKD. DNA for the CDR3: TGTGCCATCAGGAGAGGACAGGGCGGTGGAGAAGGCACTGAAGCTTTCTTT. Translation: CAIRRGQGGGEGTEAFF.

This clonotype was observed a handful of times. The V call is TRBV5-1, the J call TRBJ1-4; D gene unclear. This CDR3 is 16 amino acids long. CDR1 is SGHRS, CDR2 YFSETQ, per germline. Trimming removed 0 bases at V and 6 bases at J, with 15 bases between. For the CDR3, the DNA is TGCGCCAGCAGCTTGGCCAGGACTGGGCATGATGAAAAACTGTTTTTT. Translating it yields CASSLARTGHDEKLFF. Based on the CDR3 plus reference TRBV5-1 and TRBJ1-4, the full variable domain is KAGVTQTPRYLIKTRGQQVTLSCSPISGHRSVSWYQQTPGQGLQFLFEYFSETQRNKGNFPGRFSGRQFSNSRSEMNVSTLELGDSALYLCASSLARTGHDEKLFFGSGTQLSVL.

This clonotype was recorded a few times. The junction does not match germline at one end; this may be a read error. The rearrangement links TRBV27 to TRBJ2-7, with 9 bases aligning to TRBD1. This CDR3 is 16 amino acids long. From germline, CDR1 is MNHEY and CDR2 SMNVEV (reference sequence). The chain's CDR3 is CASSLSGTGRSYEQYF. The CDR3 DNA sequence: TGTGCCAGCAGTCTATCCGGGACAGGGAGGTCCTACGAGCAGTACTTC.

This chain links TRBV5-1 with TRBJ2-5; no reliable D call. The ends were cut back, 2 bases at V and 1 base at J, with 9 bases in the middle. Germline V gene lookup returns CDR1 SGHRS and CDR2 YFSETQ. This CDR3 region has 14 residues. CDR3 sequence reads: CASSFGRIQETQYF. Written as DNA, the CDR3 is TGCGCCAGCAGCTTTGGGCGGATCCAAGAGACCCAGTACTTC.

This clonotype was counted a few times. The chain combines TRBV9 with TRBJ2-1; 8 bases fit TRBD2. This CDR3 has 16 amino acids. CDR1 is SGDLS, CDR2 YYNGEE, per germline. V was clipped by 1 base and J by 5 bases; unmatched bases: 8. Here the CDR3 reads CASSVQAGATHNEQFF. The CDR3, as DNA: TGTGCCAGCAGCGTACAAGCGGGGGCAACACACAATGAGCAGTTCTTC.

The CDR3 DNA follows: TGTGCCAGCAGGGTCCCTAGCGGGGGGGCTATCGCCGGGGAGCTGTTTTTT. Translation: CASRVPSGGAIAGELFF. This rearrangement joins TRBV12-3 or TRBV12-4 to TRBJ2-2; 12 bases line up with TRBD2. The CDR3 has 17 amino acids. V trimming: 6 bases; J trimming: 6 bases; junction bases outside the gene matches: 11.

The CDR3 DNA is TGTGCCAGCGGGGGGGATGGGAACACTGAAGCTTTCTTT. This translates into CASGGDGNTEAFF. The V and J genes are TRBV12-3 or TRBV12-4 and TRBJ1-1, with D possibly TRBD1 on 5 matching bases. V was pared by 8 bases and J by 1 base, with 11 bases between. The CDR3 sequence is 13 residues long.

This clonotype has more than one count but fewer than ten. The chain couples TRBV10-3 to TRBJ2-2; 13 nucleotides align to TRBD2. The CDR3 extends over 17 amino acids. In germline, CDR1 is ENHRY, CDR2 SYGVKD. With 10 bases clipped from V and 1 base from J, the junction kept 9 bases outside the gene matches. Written as DNA, the CDR3 is TGTGCCAGCTCGGGACTAGCGGGGACCGTGAACACCGGGGAGCTGTTTTTT. Protein product: CASSGLAGTVNTGELFF.

This clonotype was counted between two and nine times. J is TRBJ2-7 and V is TRBV30; TRBD2 matches 10 bases. Per the germline V gene, CDR1 is GTSNPN and CDR2 is SVGIG (reference sequence). V lost 6 bases and J lost 5; bases outside the gene matches: 7. CDR3 length equals 13 residues. The CDR3 sequence: CACASGGSHEQYF. The CDR3, as DNA: TGTGCCTGCGCTAGCGGGGGATCCCACGAGCAGTACTTC.

This clonotype was picked up a small number of times. The chain couples TRBV9 to TRBJ1-6; D gene ambiguous. The CDR3 is made up of 13 amino acids. V gave up 7 bases and J gave up 7 bases, with 12 bases separating them. Germline loops: CDR1 SGDLS, CDR2 YYNGEE. CDR3 region: CASCRGENSPLHF. The CDR3 coding sequence is TGTGCCAGCTGCCGAGGAGAGAATTCACCCCTCCACTTT. The full variable domain, with the rest looked up from reference TRBV9 and TRBJ1-6, is DSGVTQTPKHLITATGQRVTLRCSPRSGDLSVYWYQQSLDQGLQFLIQYYNGEERAKGNILERFSAQQFPDLHSELNLSSLELGDSALYFCASCRGENSPLHFGNGTRLTVT.

This rearrangement joins TRBV3-1 to TRBJ2-7; 10 bases line up with TRBD1. V shed 1 base, J shed 4 bases, and the junction held 4 bases outside the gene matches. Germline CDR1 LGHDT, CDR2 YNNKEL (reference sequence). The CDR3 is 15 residues long. The CDR3 loop is CASSQGQGAAYEQYF. The CDR3 DNA sequence: TGTGCCAGCAGCCAAGGACAGGGGGCAGCTTACGAGCAGTACTTC.

The chain is built from TRBV20-1 and TRBJ2-7, with D perhaps being TRBD1 or TRBD2 (5 bases each). CDR1 is DFQATT, CDR2 SNEGSKA, per germline (reference sequence). The CDR3 runs 14 residues. V was clipped by 0 bases and J by 2 bases, with 11 bases between them. The CDR3 region has the DNA TGCAGTGCTAGAGAGGGGACGGCCACCTACGAGCAGTACTTC. It specifies CSAREGTATYEQYF.

The chain recombines TRBV29-1 with TRBJ2-1; D is undetermined. Germline values: CDR1 SQVTM, CDR2 ANQGSEA. CDR3 length: 14 residues. V shed 5 bases and J shed 4 bases, with 15 bases lying between them. CDR3 protein: CSVLTASFYNEQFF. CDR3 coding DNA: TGCAGCGTTCTGACGGCTTCCTTTTACAATGAGCAGTTCTTC.

The chain joins TRBV10-3 to TRBJ2-7; D remains unclear. Germline assignment: CDR1 ENHRY and CDR2 SYGVKD. The CDR3 extends over 15 amino acids. V was shortened by 3 bases and J by 0 bases, with 12 bases between the two germline ends. CDR3 protein: CAISDVLTFSYEQYF. The CDR3, as DNA: TGTGCCATCAGTGATGTCCTTACCTTCTCCTACGAGCAGTACTTC.

This clonotype occurred a few times. This chain uses TRBV18 with TRBJ1-5; D is undetermined. V gave up 3 bases and J gave up 3 bases, with 12 bases separating them. CDR1 is KGHSH, CDR2 LQKENI, per germline. CDR3 length: 15 amino acids. The CDR3 bases are TGTGCCAGCTCACCCACCGTGGGTAACAATCAGCCCCAGCATTTT. Translated: CASSPTVGNNQPQHF.